This passage covers 24 T cell receptor beta chains from one sample sequenced in a study of blood T cell repertoires in COVID-19. Generated by immunoSEQ multiplex PCR, the TCRdb table keeps only in-frame clones and is missing some. Of some 280,000 clones in the sample, around 89% are singletons; the top ten hold roughly an eighth. Sequencing was performed on peripheral blood. The receptors derive from a woman in her fifties or sixties with acute or convalescent COVID-19.

The chain combines TRBV5-6 with TRBJ1-2; D remains unclear. The CDR3 extends over 13 amino acids. The germline V gene encodes CDR1 SGHDT and CDR2 YYEEEE. V gave up 5 bases and J gave up 0 bases, with 8 bases separating them. The CDR3 nucleotides are TGTGCCAGCAGGAGGGAAGCTAACTATGGCTACACCTTC. It encodes CASRREANYGYTF.

The chain couples TRBV5-1 to TRBJ2-6, with 10 bases matching TRBD2. Germline values: CDR1 SGHRS, CDR2 YFSETQ. CDR3 length: 19 residues. The J segment lost 5 bases and the V segment lost 0 bases, leaving 11 bases of the junction unmatched. The CDR3 protein is CASSLARELAGGRANVLTF. The CDR3 DNA reads TGCGCCAGCAGCTTGGCTAGGGAATTAGCGGGAGGTAGGGCCAACGTCCTGACTTTC.

The chain employs TRBV19 and TRBJ1-5; D is ambiguous. Germline-derived CDR1 and CDR2 are LNHDA and SQIVND (reference sequence). This CDR3 contains 13 residues. V lost 6 bases and J 7 bases, leaving 13 bases between the germline ends. DNA for the CDR3: TGTGCCAGTAGGCCTCGGCCGGGGCAGCCCCAGCATTTT. This gives the protein CASRPRPGQPQHF.

The chain has TRBV11-2 and TRBJ1-1; TRBD1 might be the D (5 bases). There are 16 residues in the CDR3. The V gene lost 0 bases and the J gene lost 5 bases, with 16 bases spanning the gap. Germline loops: CDR1 SGHAT, CDR2 FQNNGV. The CDR3 DNA is TGTGCCAGCAGCTTAGATGGGACTGGGAGGTGGACTGAAGCTTTCTTT. As protein: CASSLDGTGRWTEAFF.

V and J are TRBV4-1 and TRBJ1-2, with unresolved D. The CDR3 extends over 18 amino acids. Germline CDR1 is MGHRA and CDR2 is YSYEKL. V gave up 4 bases and J gave up 0 bases, with 21 bases separating them. CDR3 residues: CASSPQVPTSVANYGYTF. CDR3 DNA sequence: TGCGCCAGCAGCCCACAAGTACCTACCAGCGTCGCTAACTATGGCTACACCTTC.

The chain combines TRBV6-6 with TRBJ2-2; 7 positions match TRBD1. With 4 bases clipped from V and 3 bases from J, the junction kept 8 bases outside the gene matches. The CDR3 totals 16 residues. Germline loops: CDR1 MNHNY, CDR2 SVGAGI (reference sequence). CDR3 protein: CASSWETGQYTGELFF. The CDR3 region has the DNA TGTGCCAGCAGTTGGGAGACAGGGCAGTACACCGGGGAGCTGTTTTTT.

The genes are TRBV18 and TRBJ1-5; D might be TRBD1 (6 bases). This CDR3 is built from 15 residues. V lost 2 bases and J lost 5, with 13 bases in between. Germline CDR1 is KGHSH and CDR2 is LQKENI. This chain's CDR3 is CASSPNIQGDQPQHF. CDR3 DNA: TGTGCCAGCTCACCAAATATACAGGGCGATCAGCCCCAGCATTTT.

The chain recombines TRBV6-5 with TRBJ2-7; 7 nucleotides match TRBD1. From germline, CDR1 is MNHEY and CDR2 SVGAGI. The CDR3 is 13 amino acids. V was pared by 6 bases and J by 2 bases, with 4 bases of the junction left unmatched. The DNA for the CDR3 is TGTGCCAGCAGCGAGGGACAGACCTACGAGCAGTACTTC. Its translation is CASSEGQTYEQYF.

The chain joins TRBV21-1 to TRBJ2-1; TRBD2, the table's D call, was not compared with the DNA. TRBV21-1 is termed a pseudogene. CDR3 length: 18 residues. CDR3 in amino acids: CASSPPGGGMDWYNEQFF. The CDR3, as DNA: TGTGCCAGCAGCCCCCCGGGAGGGGGCATGGACTGGTACAATGAGCAGTTCTTC.

The genes are TRBV28 and TRBJ2-7, with 10 nucleotides matching TRBD2. Germline loops: CDR1 MDHEN, CDR2 SYDVKM. The V gene end was trimmed by 6 bases and the J gene end by 2 bases; junction bases not matched to a gene: 7. The CDR3 has 15 amino acids. CDR3 DNA: TGTGCCAGCAGGCCTCCTAGCGGGGGAACCTACGAGCAGTACTTC. Protein sequence: CASRPPSGGTYEQYF.

The genes are TRBV28 and TRBJ2-3; possible D gene TRBD2, 6 bases. Germline V gene data show CDR1 as MDHEN and CDR2 as SYDVKM. The CDR3 has 13 residues. V lost 10 bases and J lost 3, with 14 bases in between. CDR3 sequence reads: CANAREVTDTQYF. The CDR3 DNA reads TGTGCCAACGCAAGGGAGGTTACAGATACGCAGTATTTT.

This chain links TRBV18 with TRBJ1-5, with unresolved D. The CDR3 extends over 17 amino acids. Deletions cut 0 bases from V and 6 bases from J, with 18 bases between. The germline V gene encodes CDR1 KGHSH and CDR2 LQKENI. CDR3 in DNA: TGTGCCAGCTCACCACCCGTCAGGTCCTCGGTGGGTCAGCCCCAGCATTTT. Residues: CASSPPVRSSVGQPQHF.

V gene TRBV7-8 combines with J gene TRBJ1-3; D not resolved. V lost 5 bases, J lost 0 bases, and 11 bases lay in between. This CDR3 is 15 amino acids long. Germline V gene data show CDR1 as SGHVS and CDR2 as FQNEAQ. CDR3 residues: CASSPGLSSGNTIYF. For the CDR3, the DNA is TGTGCCAGCAGCCCAGGACTGAGCTCTGGAAACACCATATATTTT.

V gene TRBV28 combines with J gene TRBJ2-3, with TRBD2 as a possible D gene (6 bases). Trimming took 8 bases from V and 1 from J, leaving 13 bases between them. The CDR3 runs 14 residues. Germline V gene data show CDR1 as MDHEN and CDR2 as SYDVKM. The CDR3 DNA reads as TGTGCCAGCTCGGAAGGAGGGGGCACAGATACGCAGTATTTT. Translating it yields CASSEGGGTDTQYF.

V and J are TRBV5-4 and TRBJ1-4; 8 nucleotides agree with TRBD1. V shed 0 bases and J 8 bases; nucleotides not matched to a gene: 3. The CDR3 runs to 14 residues. Germline V lookup: CDR1 SGHNT, CDR2 YYREEE (reference sequence). CDR3: CASSLDRQGEKLFF. The CDR3 region has the DNA TGTGCCAGCAGCTTGGATAGACAGGGGGAAAAACTGTTTTTT.

This chain connects TRBV11-1 to TRBJ1-1; D unresolved. CDR3 length equals 16 residues. V was trimmed by 1 base and J by 1 base, leaving 13 bases between them. Germline CDR1 is SGHAT and CDR2 is FQDESV (reference sequence). CDR3 in DNA: TGTGCCAGCAGCTTAGAGTTACACATTTCGAACACTGAAGCTTTCTTT. Translation gives CASSLELHISNTEAFF.

The V call is TRBV2, the J call TRBJ2-3, with 7 nucleotides matching TRBD2. Trimming took 3 bases from V and 3 from J; bases not matched to a gene: 6. There are 15 residues in the CDR3. CDR1 is SNHLY and CDR2 is FYNNEI in the germline V gene. The CDR3 reads CASSEDGGSTDTQYF. CDR3 DNA sequence: TGTGCCAGCAGTGAGGACGGGGGGTCTACAGATACGCAGTATTTT.

V and J are TRBV5-5 and TRBJ1-5; 12 positions agree with TRBD1. CDR1 is SGHKS and CDR2 is YYEKEE in the germline V gene (reference sequence). This CDR3 region has 16 residues. V trimming: 4 bases; J trimming: 1 base; junction bases outside the gene matches: 3. The CDR3 DNA is TGTGCCAGCAGCGCGGGACAGGGGGCCAGCAATCAGCCCCAGCATTTT. Translating it yields CASSAGQGASNQPQHF.

The V call is TRBV9, the J call TRBJ2-5, with 7 bases that match TRBD1. J was trimmed by 4 bases and V by 0 bases; bases with no gene match: 6. CDR1 is SGDLS, CDR2 YYNGEE, per germline. The CDR3 covers 15 residues. DNA for the CDR3: TGTGCCAGCAGCGTAGAACAGGGGAATGTAGAGACCCAGTACTTC. It codes for CASSVEQGNVETQYF.

The genes are TRBV28 and TRBJ2-7; no reliable D call. Germline-derived CDR1 and CDR2 are MDHEN and SYDVKM. V was cut by 3 bases and J by 0 bases, with 6 bases left in between. The CDR3 has 13 residues. The CDR3 loop reads CASSFDNSYEQYF. The CDR3 DNA is TGTGCCAGCAGTTTCGACAACTCCTACGAGCAGTACTTC.

The V call is TRBV18, the J call TRBJ2-2, with 7 bases lining up with TRBD1. The junction had 7 bases not matched to a gene; V was cut back by 3 bases and J by 0 bases. This CDR3 is built from 17 residues. Per germline, CDR1 KGHSH and CDR2 LQKENI. The CDR3 DNA is TGTGCCAGCTCACCCTTGGGACAGCGGACGAACACCGGGGAGCTGTTTTTT. Translating gives CASSPLGQRTNTGELFF.

This clone was picked up one time. The chain uses TRBV7-2 and TRBJ2-3; 9 bases line up with TRBD2. The CDR3 extends over 15 amino acids. Germline assignment: CDR1 SGHTA and CDR2 FQGNSA. Trimming took 1 base from V and 9 from J; bases not matched to a gene: 8. This CDR3 reads CASSLGAGGQGTQYF. In nucleotides, the CDR3 is TGTGCCAGCAGCTTAGGCGCGGGAGGGCAGGGAACGCAGTATTTT.

This clone was seen a handful of times. V gene TRBV9 combines with J gene TRBJ1-6; D is possibly TRBD1 (6 bases). The CDR3 length is 18 residues. The V gene lost 3 bases and the J gene lost 0 bases, with 16 bases spanning the gap. In germline, CDR1 is SGDLS, CDR2 YYNGEE. CDR3 sequence reads: CASSGGLTGSSYNSPLHF. DNA for the CDR3: TGTGCCAGCAGCGGTGGTTTGACAGGAAGCTCCTATAATTCACCCCTCCACTTT.

This clone was seen just once. The chain uses TRBV6-1 and TRBJ2-6; 12 bases map to TRBD1. CDR1 and CDR2 from the germline V gene are MNHNS and SASEGT. The CDR3 sequence is 18 residues long. J lost 3 bases, V lost 2 bases, and 5 bases had no gene match. The CDR3 nucleotides are TGTGCCAGCAGTGAATCGGGACAGGGGGCGCTTGGGGCCAACGTCCTGACTTTC. Its translation is CASSESGQGALGANVLTF.